This TCR beta chain was obtained from a study of shared clonotypes between healthy human individuals. Study background: Ranging from 18 to 49 in age, donors were a couple of women and a few men.

The CDR3 runs 16 residues. The V and J ends lost 4 bases and 3 bases respectively, with 19 bases between them. Germline V gene data show CDR1 as LGHNA and CDR2 as YSLEER. In regard to this clone: Its antigen remains unknown.

Study outcomes and limitations: Against clonotypes common to all four donors, non-shared ones had lower generation probabilities.

CD45RO negativity and positive selection for CCR7 defined naive CD8 cells, a population that excluded terminally differentiated effector memory CD45RA+ cells. Sequenced by immunoSEQ multiplex PCR; TCRdb stores in-frame clones only, minus some. The sample contains about 2.1 million clones, just over 90% of which appear only once. J is TRBJ2-7 and V is TRBV4-3; D is possibly TRBD1 (6 bases). The sample was naive CD8+ T cells from PBMCs. This receptor was obtained from a man aged 18-30 years in good health. Some clones in this sample may be carry-over from other donors' samples. Here the CDR3 DNA reads TGCGCCAGCAGCCCTACGACAAAGACAGGAATCTACGAGCAGTACTTC. The encoded protein is CASSPTTKTGIYEQYF.